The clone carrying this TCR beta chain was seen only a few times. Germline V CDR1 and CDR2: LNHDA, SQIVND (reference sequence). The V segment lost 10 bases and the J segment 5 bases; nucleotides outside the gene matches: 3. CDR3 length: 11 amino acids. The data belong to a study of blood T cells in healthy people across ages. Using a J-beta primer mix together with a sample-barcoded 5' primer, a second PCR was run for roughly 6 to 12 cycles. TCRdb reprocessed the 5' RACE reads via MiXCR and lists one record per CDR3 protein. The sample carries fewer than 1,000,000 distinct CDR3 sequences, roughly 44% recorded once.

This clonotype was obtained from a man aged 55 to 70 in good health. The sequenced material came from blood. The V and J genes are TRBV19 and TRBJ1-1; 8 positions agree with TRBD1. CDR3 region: CATQGATEAFF. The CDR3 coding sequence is TGTGCCACTCAGGGGGCGACTGAAGCTTTCTTT.